This TCR beta chain was sequenced during a study of T cells in localized non-small cell lung cancer. General study results and limits: Higher adjacent-lung clonality was associated with shorter survival. A median approximately 60 of the top 100 tumor clones appeared in adjacent lung. Uninvolved nearby lung showed the greatest T cell clonality, exceeding that found in tumor.

Looked up from germline, CDR1 is WSHSY and CDR2 is SAAADI. V shed 9 bases and J shed 1 base, with 12 bases lying between them. The CDR3 has 13 amino acids. Turning to this clone: Its cognate antigen is unknown.

Only in-frame clones appear in the TCRdb table, and some are missing; sequencing was by immunoSEQ multiplex PCR. Among about 92,000 clones listed, roughly 91% were seen once. This sequence originates from a woman aged 40 to 75 with stage II squamous cell lung carcinoma. This chain uses TRBV10-2 with TRBJ1-1, with D hard to call. Sample: PBMCs, taken before any cancer treatment. The CDR3 nucleotides read TGCGCCAGTGGGGAGGGTGGGAACACTGAAGCTTTCTTT. It specifies CASGEGGNTEAFF.